This T cell receptor (beta chain) was recovered during a study of cytomegalovirus exposure and HLA in healthy donors. General study findings and limits: Later, an analysis showed that TCR beta chains associated with HLA were more clonally expanded than others that were equally common. In vitro checks showed that three CMV-associated chains really do target CMV antigens.

On this clone itself: The target antigen is unknown.

Healthy bone marrow donors made up the cohort. In the PCR, 60 Vbeta and 13 Jbeta primers were used. Assay used: immunoSEQ multiplex PCR; TCRdb lists only in-frame clones, some missing. The sample holds under 110,000 clones; around 85% are singletons and the top ten take around 3.9%. Germline V CDR1 and CDR2: SGHNT, YYREEE (reference sequence). This CDR3 region has 16 residues. J lost 7 bases, V lost 0 bases, and 6 bases had no gene match. The sample consisted of PBMCs. The clonotype originates from a man aged 25-45 years in good health and CMV-seronegative. V gene TRBV5-4 combines with J gene TRBJ2-5; 13 bases line up with TRBD2. In DNA form, the CDR3 reads TGTGCCAGCAGCTTGGGGGGACTAGCGGGGTGGGGGACCCAGTACTTC. Its protein is CASSLGGLAGWGTQYF.